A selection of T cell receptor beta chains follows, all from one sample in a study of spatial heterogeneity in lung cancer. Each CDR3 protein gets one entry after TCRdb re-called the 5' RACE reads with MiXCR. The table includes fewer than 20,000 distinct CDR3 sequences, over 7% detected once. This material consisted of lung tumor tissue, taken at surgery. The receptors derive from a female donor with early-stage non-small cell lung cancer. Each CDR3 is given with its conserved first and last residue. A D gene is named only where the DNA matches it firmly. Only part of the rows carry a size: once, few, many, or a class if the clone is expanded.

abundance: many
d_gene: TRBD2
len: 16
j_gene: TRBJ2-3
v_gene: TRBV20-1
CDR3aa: CSARDRLAGVTDTQYF
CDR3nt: TGCAGTGCTAGAGATCGACTAGCGGGGGTCACAGATACGCAGTATTTT

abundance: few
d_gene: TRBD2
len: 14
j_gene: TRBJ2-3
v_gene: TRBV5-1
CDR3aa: CASSFSTSPDTQYF
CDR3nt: TGCGCCAGCAGCTTTTCGACTAGCCCAGATACGCAGTATTTT

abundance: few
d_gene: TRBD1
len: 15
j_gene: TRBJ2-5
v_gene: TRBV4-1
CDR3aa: CASSQGQGALETQYF
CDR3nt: TGCGCCAGCAGCCAAGGTCAGGGGGCCTTAGAGACCCAGTACTTC

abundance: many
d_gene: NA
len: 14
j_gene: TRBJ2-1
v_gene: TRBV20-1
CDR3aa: CSAPVPGYYNEQFF
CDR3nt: TGCAGTGCCCCCGTCCCGGGGTACTACAATGAGCAGTTCTTC

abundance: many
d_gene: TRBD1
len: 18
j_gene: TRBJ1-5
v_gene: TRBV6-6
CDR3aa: CASTLEDRGLISNQPQHF
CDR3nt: TGTGCCAGCACCCTTGAGGACAGGGGGCTCATCAGCAATCAGCCCCAGCATTTT

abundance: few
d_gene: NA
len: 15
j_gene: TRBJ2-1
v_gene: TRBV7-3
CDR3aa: CASSLLPLSYNEQFF
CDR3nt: TGTGCCAGCAGCTTATTACCCCTGTCCTACAATGAGCAGTTCTTC

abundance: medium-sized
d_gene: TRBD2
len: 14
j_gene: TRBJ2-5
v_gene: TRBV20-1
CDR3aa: CSARPPGGGGTQYF
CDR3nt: TGCAGTGCTAGACCCCCCGGGGGGGGCGGGACCCAGTACTTC

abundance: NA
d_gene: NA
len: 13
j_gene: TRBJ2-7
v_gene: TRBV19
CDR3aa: CASSIWGTYEQYF
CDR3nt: TGTGCCAGTAGTATCTGGGGCACCTACGAGCAGTACTTC

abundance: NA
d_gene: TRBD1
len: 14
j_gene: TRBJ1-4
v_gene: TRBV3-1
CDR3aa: CASSQGTGEGELFF
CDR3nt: TGTGCCAGCAGCCAAGGCACAGGGGAAGGGGAACTGTTTTTT

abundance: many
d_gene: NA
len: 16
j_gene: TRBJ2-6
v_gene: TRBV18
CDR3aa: CASSLISGAGANVLTF
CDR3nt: TGTGCCAGCTCTCTAATCTCCGGGGCTGGGGCCAACGTCCTGACTTTC

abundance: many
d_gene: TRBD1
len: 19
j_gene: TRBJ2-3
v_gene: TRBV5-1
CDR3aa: CASSYGQGAFSGNTDTQYF
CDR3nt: TGCGCCAGCTCATATGGACAGGGGGCTTTCTCCGGGAACACAGATACGCAGTATTTT

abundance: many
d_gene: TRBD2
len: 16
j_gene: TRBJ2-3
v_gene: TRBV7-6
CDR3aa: CASSFGSGTSTDTQYF
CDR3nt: TGTGCCAGCAGCTTTGGTAGCGGGACTAGCACAGATACGCAGTATTTT

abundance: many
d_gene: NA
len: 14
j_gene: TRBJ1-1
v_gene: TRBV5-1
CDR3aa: CASSSRTEATEAFF
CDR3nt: TGCGCCAGCAGCAGCAGGACAGAGGCCACTGAAGCTTTCTTT

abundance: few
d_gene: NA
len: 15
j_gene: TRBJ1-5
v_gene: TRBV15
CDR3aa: CATSRDGWGSQPQHF
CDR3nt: TGTGCCACCAGCAGAGATGGATGGGGGAGTCAGCCCCAGCATTTT

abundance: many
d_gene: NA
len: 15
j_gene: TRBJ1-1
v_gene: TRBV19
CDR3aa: CASSIGRWPNTEAFF
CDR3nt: TGTGCCAGTAGTATTGGGCGCTGGCCGAACACTGAAGCTTTCTTT

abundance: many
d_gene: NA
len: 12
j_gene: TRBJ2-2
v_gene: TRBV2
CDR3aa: CASSYEGEVLFF
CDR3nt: TGTGCCAGCAGCTACGAGGGGGAGGTGCTGTTTTTT

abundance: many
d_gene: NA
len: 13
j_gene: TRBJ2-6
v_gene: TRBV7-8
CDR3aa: CASSPFGANVLTF
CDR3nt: TGTGCCAGCAGCCCGTTTGGGGCCAACGTCCTGACTTTC